The rows below give T cell receptor beta chains drawn from one sample of a study of blood T cell repertoires in COVID-19. Measured with immunoSEQ multiplex PCR; TCRdb has only the in-frame clones, and not every one. The table lists 60,000 to 70,000 clones, about 86% of them singletons. The sequencing input was peripheral blood. These receptor sequences come from a woman in her fifties or sixties with acute or convalescent COVID-19. Both conserved end residues are part of each CDR3. The D gene is left open where the match is weak. Clone size is shown for a subset of rows, as once, few, many or a class of expanded clone.

D: TRBD2
size: .
V: TRBV29-1
J: TRBJ2-5
DNA: TGCAGCGTTGGCTCCTTTATCCCGGGACTACCAAAAGAGACCCAGTACTTC
CDR3: CSVGSFIPGLPKETQYF

D: .
size: .
V: TRBV5-6
J: TRBJ1-5
DNA: TGTGCCAGCAGCTTCAACTCGATGAGTCAGCCCCAGCATTTT
CDR3: CASSFNSMSQPQHF

D: .
size: .
V: TRBV18
J: TRBJ2-1
DNA: TGTGCCAGCTCCCCCACAAATGGCCACAATGAGCAGTTCTTC
CDR3: CASSPTNGHNEQFF

D: TRBD2
size: .
V: TRBV9
J: TRBJ2-1
DNA: TGTGCCAGCAGCGTAGAGACGGGAGGGTGGAATGAGCAGTTCTTC
CDR3: CASSVETGGWNEQFF

D: TRBD2
size: .
V: TRBV28
J: TRBJ2-7
DNA: TGTGCCAGCAGCCTTAGCGGGATCCCCCCCTACGAGCAGTACTTC
CDR3: CASSLSGIPPYEQYF

D: TRBD1
size: .
V: TRBV3-1/TRBV3-2
J: TRBJ1-3
DNA: TGTGCCAGCAGTCCTTATGATGGGACAGTGGCTGGGAGTGGAAACACCATATATTTT
CDR3: CASSPYDGTVAGSGNTIYF

D: .
size: .
V: TRBV18
J: TRBJ1-4
DNA: TGTGCCAGCTCACCGGAGACTACAACTAATGAAAAACTGTTTTTT
CDR3: CASSPETTTNEKLFF

D: .
size: .
V: TRBV12-3/TRBV12-4
J: TRBJ1-6
DNA: TGTGCCAGCAGCTCCCTGGTGAGACCCCTCCACTTT
CDR3: CASSSLVRPLHF

D: TRBD1
size: .
V: TRBV11-2
J: TRBJ1-2
DNA: TGTGCCAGCAGCTCAATTAGGACAGGTGGAAATGGCTACACCTTC
CDR3: CASSSIRTGGNGYTF

D: TRBD1
size: few
V: TRBV15
J: TRBJ2-1
DNA: TGTGCCACCAGCAGAGGGACAGGAACATACAATGAGCAGTTCTTC
CDR3: CATSRGTGTYNEQFF